The source of this TCR beta chain is a study of cytomegalovirus exposure and HLA in healthy donors. Notes on the study in general: Many donors carried some public TCRs, although rarity characterized most TCR sequences. Within an earlier analysis, most TCR beta V segments proved productive either about 87% or about 30% of the time.

Vbeta (60) and Jbeta (13) primers were used in the PCR. In the original analysis: A follow-up analysis tallied tens of millions of unique TCR beta chains, roughly 9.9 million shared. Some clones are missing from TCRdb's copy, which holds only in-frame ones; the method was immunoSEQ multiplex PCR. V, J and clone size reflect that table, while D and trimming were determined from the DNA. The repertoire consists of around 110,000 clones, with 60% to 80% occurring once and the leading ten covering roughly 2.3%. A remark on this clone: Antigen specificity is unknown.

Germline V gene lookup returns CDR1 SQVTM and CDR2 ANQGSEA. This CDR3 comprises 16 residues. With V trimmed by 4 bases and J by 7 bases, 11 bases remained unmatched. The chain has TRBV29-1 and TRBJ2-1; the match to TRBD1 covers 12 bases. The specimen was PBMCs. This clonotype originated in a man between 18 and 29 years old in good health and CMV-seronegative. The CDR3 DNA follows: TGCAGCGTTGTTGCACAGGGACAGGGGGCCGGGAATGAGCAGTTCTTC. Translation gives CSVVAQGQGAGNEQFF.